This T cell receptor (beta chain) was profiled in a study of T cell clones after liver transplantation. Study information: A pre-transplant mixed lymphocyte reaction with TCRbeta sequencing defined graft-donor-reactive clones followed in post-transplant blood.

Trimming took 6 bases from V and 2 from J; bases not matched to a gene: 4. The CDR3 has 14 amino acids. The germline V gene encodes CDR1 SGHVS and CDR2 FQNEAQ. Sequencing used immunoSEQ multiplex PCR; TCRdb keeps in-frame clones, though not all of them. The sample includes 60,000 or so clones, more than 70% seen only once; the top ten take about a tenth. The sequence derives from a human patient who received a liver transplant. Some T cells may possibly be graft donor cells. The sample in question was CD4+ T cells from blood, obtained at the 22-month timepoint. V gene TRBV7-8 combines with J gene TRBJ2-3, with 8 bases that match TRBD1. In DNA, the CDR3 is TGTGCCAGCAGGGACAGGGTCCACACAGATACGCAGTATTTT. It specifies CASRDRVHTDTQYF.